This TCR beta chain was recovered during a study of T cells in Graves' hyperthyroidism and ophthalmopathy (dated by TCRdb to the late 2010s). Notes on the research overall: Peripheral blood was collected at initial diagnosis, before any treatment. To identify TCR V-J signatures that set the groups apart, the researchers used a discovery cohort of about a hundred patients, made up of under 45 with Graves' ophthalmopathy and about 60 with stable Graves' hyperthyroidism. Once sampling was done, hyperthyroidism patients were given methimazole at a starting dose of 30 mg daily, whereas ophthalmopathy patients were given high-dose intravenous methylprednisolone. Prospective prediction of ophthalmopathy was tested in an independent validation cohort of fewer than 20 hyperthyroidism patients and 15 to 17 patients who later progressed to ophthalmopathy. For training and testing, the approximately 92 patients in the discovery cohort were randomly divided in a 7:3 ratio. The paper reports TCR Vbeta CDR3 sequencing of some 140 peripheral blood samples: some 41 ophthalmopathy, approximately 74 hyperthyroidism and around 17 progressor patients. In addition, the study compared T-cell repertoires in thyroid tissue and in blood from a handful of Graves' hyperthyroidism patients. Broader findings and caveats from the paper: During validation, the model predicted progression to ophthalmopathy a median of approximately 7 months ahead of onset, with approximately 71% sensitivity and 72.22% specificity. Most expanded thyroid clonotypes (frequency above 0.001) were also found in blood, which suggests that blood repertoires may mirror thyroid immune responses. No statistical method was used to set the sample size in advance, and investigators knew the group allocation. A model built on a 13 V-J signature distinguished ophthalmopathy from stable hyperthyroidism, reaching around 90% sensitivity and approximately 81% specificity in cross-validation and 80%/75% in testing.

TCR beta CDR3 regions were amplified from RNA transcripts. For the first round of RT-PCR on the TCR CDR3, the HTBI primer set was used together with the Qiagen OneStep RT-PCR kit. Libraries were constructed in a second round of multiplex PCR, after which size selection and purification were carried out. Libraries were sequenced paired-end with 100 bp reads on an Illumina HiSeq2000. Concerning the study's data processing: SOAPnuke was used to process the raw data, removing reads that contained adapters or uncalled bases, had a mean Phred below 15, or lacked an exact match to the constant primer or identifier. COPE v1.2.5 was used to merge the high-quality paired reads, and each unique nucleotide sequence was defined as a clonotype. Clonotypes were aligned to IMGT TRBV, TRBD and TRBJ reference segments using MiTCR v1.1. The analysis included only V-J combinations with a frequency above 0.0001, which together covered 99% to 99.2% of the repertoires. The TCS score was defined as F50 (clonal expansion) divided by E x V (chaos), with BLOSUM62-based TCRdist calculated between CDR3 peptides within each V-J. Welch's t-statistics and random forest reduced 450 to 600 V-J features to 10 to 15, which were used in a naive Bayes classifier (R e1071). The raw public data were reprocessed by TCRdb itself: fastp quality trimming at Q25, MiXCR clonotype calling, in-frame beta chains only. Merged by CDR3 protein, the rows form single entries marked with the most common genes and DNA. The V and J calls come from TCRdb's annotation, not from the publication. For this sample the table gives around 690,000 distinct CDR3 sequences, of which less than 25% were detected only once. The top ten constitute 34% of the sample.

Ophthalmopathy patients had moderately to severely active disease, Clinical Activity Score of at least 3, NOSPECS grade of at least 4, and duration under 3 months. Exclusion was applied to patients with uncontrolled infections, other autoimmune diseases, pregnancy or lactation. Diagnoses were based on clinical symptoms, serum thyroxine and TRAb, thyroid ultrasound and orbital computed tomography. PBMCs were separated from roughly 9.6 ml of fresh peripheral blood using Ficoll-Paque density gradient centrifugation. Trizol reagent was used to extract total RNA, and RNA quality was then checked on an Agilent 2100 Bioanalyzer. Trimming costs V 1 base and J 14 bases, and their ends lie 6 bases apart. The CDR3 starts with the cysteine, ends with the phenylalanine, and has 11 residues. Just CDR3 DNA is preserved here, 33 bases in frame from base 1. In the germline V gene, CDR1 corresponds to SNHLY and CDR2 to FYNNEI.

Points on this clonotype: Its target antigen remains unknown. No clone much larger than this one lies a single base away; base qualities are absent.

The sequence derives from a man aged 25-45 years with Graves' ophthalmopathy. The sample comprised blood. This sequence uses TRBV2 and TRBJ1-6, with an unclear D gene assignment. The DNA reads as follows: TGTGCCAGCAGTGAAGATCGGGCCCTCCACTTT. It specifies CASSEDRALHF.